This entry lists 26 T cell receptor beta chains sequenced from one sample in a study of multiple sclerosis patients with progressive multifocal leukoencephalopathy. Profiled with immunoSEQ multiplex PCR; TCRdb holds only in-frame clones, not every one. This sample has about 30,000 clones, with around 85% found just once. The time point denotes: time of PML onset. Here the sequenced sample was PBMCs, taken from a patient treated with natalizumab. The receptors were gathered from a woman in her twenties or thirties with progressive multifocal leukoencephalopathy.

This clone was detected a few times. The chain recombines TRBV5-1 with TRBJ2-1; TRBD2 aligns across 10 bases. The CDR3 consists of 16 residues. J lost 10 bases, V lost 2 bases, and 12 bases had no gene match. CDR1 SGHRS and CDR2 YFSETQ come from the germline V gene. CDR3: CASSFGPAGGSGEQFF. The DNA of the CDR3 is TGCGCCAGCAGCTTTGGCCCAGCGGGGGGGTCCGGCGAGCAGTTCTTC.

The gene calls are TRBV5-1 and TRBJ2-2; 9 bases are shared with TRBD2. Germline CDR1 and CDR2: SGHRS and YFSETQ. CDR3 length equals 15 residues. After removal of 1 base from V and 3 bases from J, the junction contained 1 base not matched to a gene. The DNA of the CDR3 is TGCGCCAGCAGCTTGATAGCGGGAGACACCGGGGAGCTGTTTTTT. This translates into CASSLIAGDTGELFF.

The rearrangement uses TRBV27 and TRBJ1-1; possible D gene TRBD1, 5 bases. Germline V gene lookup returns CDR1 MNHEY and CDR2 SMNVEV (reference sequence). The CDR3 is made up of 14 amino acids. Trimming took 4 bases from V and 5 from J, leaving 14 bases between them. CDR3 sequence (DNA): TGTGCCAGCAGTTCCCTGAGGGGTGGGACTGAAGCTTTCTTT. Its protein is CASSSLRGGTEAFF.

CDR3 region: CASSRYAWEQYF. The CDR3 region has the DNA TGCGCCAGCAGCCGCTACGCCTGGGAGCAGTACTTC. The V gene is TRBV4-1, the J gene TRBJ2-7; D is unclear. Germline loops: CDR1 MGHRA, CDR2 YSYEKL. This CDR3 has 12 amino acids. Trimming stripped 4 bases from V and 7 bases from J, with 11 bases between.

The chain combines TRBV5-1 with TRBJ1-4; D unresolved. Trimming cost V 4 bases and J 6 bases, with 16 bases left between them. In germline, CDR1 is SGHRS, CDR2 YFSETQ. The CDR3 contains 15 residues. For the CDR3, the DNA is TGCGCCAGCAGCCCCTTACAGCCTGTCCATGAAAAACTGTTTTTT. Translation gives CASSPLQPVHEKLFF.

The rearrangement links TRBV5-4 to TRBJ2-7, with D hard to call. The germline V gene has CDR1 SGHNT and CDR2 YYREEE (reference sequence). Trimming pared 3 bases from V and 0 bases from J, leaving 10 bases between. The CDR3 runs to 14 residues. CDR3 loop: CASSSDFSSYEQYF. The CDR3 DNA sequence: TGTGCCAGCAGCTCCGACTTCAGCTCCTACGAGCAGTACTTC.

A few counts support this clone. The V and J genes are TRBV6-1 and TRBJ1-5; 9 bases line up with TRBD1. This CDR3 contains 13 residues. With 7 bases clipped from V and 6 bases from J, the junction kept 4 bases outside the gene matches. Germline CDR1 reads MNHNS; CDR2 reads SASEGT. For the CDR3, the DNA is TGTGCCAGCAATACAGGGGGCGGTCAGCCCCAGCATTTT. Encoded protein: CASNTGGGQPQHF.

This chain connects TRBV5-1 to TRBJ2-1, with D possibly being TRBD2 (5 bases). The CDR3 is 15 residues long. Germline CDR1 SGHRS, CDR2 YFSETQ. With 4 bases removed from V and 6 bases from J, the gap between germline ends came to 17 bases. CDR3 protein: CASSGEDGLPNEQFF. The CDR3 coding sequence is TGCGCCAGCAGCGGAGAGGACGGACTGCCCAATGAGCAGTTCTTC. The full variable domain, completed using reference TRBV5-1 and TRBJ2-1, is KAGVTQTPRYLIKTRGQQVTLSCSPISGHRSVSWYQQTPGQGLQFLFEYFSETQRNKGNFPGRFSGRQFSNSRSEMNVSTLELGDSALYLCASSGEDGLPNEQFFGPGTRLTVL.

The genes are TRBV19 and TRBJ1-5; 10 positions match TRBD1. Germline V gene lookup returns CDR1 LNHDA and CDR2 SQIVND (reference sequence). V shed 4 bases, J shed 2 bases, and the junction held 2 bases outside the gene matches. The CDR3 has 15 residues. The CDR3 protein is CASSRQGAGNQPQHF. CDR3 bases: TGTGCCAGTAGTAGACAGGGGGCGGGCAATCAGCCCCAGCATTTT.

The gene calls are TRBV20-1 and TRBJ2-3, with D unresolved. The CDR3 is made up of 8 amino acids. In germline, CDR1 is DFQATT, CDR2 SNEGSKA (reference sequence). The DNA for the CDR3 is TGCAGAATGGGTACGCAGTATTTT. Protein sequence: CRMGTQYF.

The genes are TRBV9 and TRBJ1-3; 8 bases match TRBD1. CDR1 is SGDLS, CDR2 YYNGEE, per germline. The CDR3 is 16 amino acids. The V segment lost 3 bases and the J segment 8 bases; nucleotides outside the gene matches: 13. The CDR3 loop is CASSGRGGQGGDTIYF. The CDR3 DNA is TGTGCCAGCAGCGGGCGGGGCGGACAGGGTGGCGACACCATATATTTT.

Note on this clone: This sample includes further DNA sequences coding for the same CDR3. J is TRBJ2-1 and V is TRBV4-2, with 8 bases fitting TRBD2. CDR1 is LGHNA, CDR2 YNFKEQ, per germline. Unmatched junction bases numbered 15, after V lost 5 bases and J lost 0 bases. The CDR3 loop spans 19 amino acids. The CDR3 sequence: CASSSPGTSLGSSYNEQFF. Written as DNA, the CDR3 is TGTGCCAGCAGCTCACCAGGGACTAGTTTGGGCAGCTCCTACAATGAGCAGTTCTTC.

This clone was counted a single time. This chain links TRBV30 with TRBJ2-5; 7 positions agree with TRBD2. Judging by the DNA end, TRBJ2-7 fits better; the J call may be wrong. In germline, CDR1 is GTSNPN, CDR2 SVGIG (reference sequence). CDR3 length: 12 amino acids. The CDR3 here is CAWAPGGYEQYF. DNA of the CDR3: TGTGCCTGGGCCCCGGGGGGCTACGAGCAGTACTTC.

V usage is TRBV7-8 and J usage is TRBJ1-2, with a possible D match to TRBD1 (6 bases). Trimming removed 1 base at V and 4 bases at J, with 19 bases between. Germline CDR1 SGHVS, CDR2 FQNEAQ. This CDR3 comprises 17 residues. CDR3 in amino acids: CASSLDFGQTSSYGYTF. Here the CDR3 DNA reads TGTGCCAGCAGCTTAGATTTTGGACAGACTTCCTCCTATGGCTACACCTTC.

V and J are TRBV15 and TRBJ1-5; 12 bases agree with TRBD1. The CDR3 contains 14 residues. Trimming cost V 0 bases and J 15 bases; bases outside gene matches: 6. Germline CDR1 is LNHNV and CDR2 is YYDKDF (reference sequence). The CDR3 nucleotides read TGTGCCACCAGCAGAGAAGGGACAGGGGGCGCGGTGCATTTT. It translates to CATSREGTGGAVHF.

This clone was picked up a small number of times. The V and J genes are TRBV19 and TRBJ2-5; 13 bases agree with TRBD2. The germline CDR1 and CDR2 sequences are LNHDA and SQIVND (reference sequence). V trimming: 5 bases; J trimming: 5 bases; junction bases outside the gene matches: 2. This CDR3 is 14 amino acids long. The CDR3 loop is CASSSTSGGETQYF. Here the CDR3 DNA reads TGTGCCAGTAGTTCGACTAGCGGGGGGGAGACCCAGTACTTC.

The V call is TRBV4-1, the J call TRBJ2-7; D possibly corresponds to TRBD2 (5 bases). CDR1 is MGHRA, CDR2 YSYEKL, per germline. The CDR3 is made up of 12 amino acids. Trimming removed 0 bases at V and 6 bases at J, with 6 bases between. The CDR3 DNA is TGCGCCAGCAGCCAAGATGAGGGCGAGCAGTACTTC. This gives the protein CASSQDEGEQYF.

J is TRBJ2-7 and V is TRBV29-1; maybe TRBD2 (6 bases). Between the trimmed V and J ends, which lost 6 bases and 0 bases, there was a span of 18 bases. The CDR3 covers 15 residues. CDR1 and CDR2 (germline): SQVTM, ANQGSEA. CDR3: CSVVPPDGSSYEQYF. The CDR3 DNA follows: TGCAGCGTCGTCCCCCCGGACGGGAGCTCCTACGAGCAGTACTTC.

This clone showed up just once. The chain uses TRBV6-1 and TRBJ1-6; unclear D gene. This CDR3 contains 13 residues. Germline V gene lookup returns CDR1 MNHNS and CDR2 SASEGT. V lost 5 bases and J 7 bases, leaving 9 bases between the germline ends. CDR3 sequence reads: CASSLDLNSPLHF. CDR3 bases: TGTGCCAGCAGTCTGGACTTGAATTCACCCCTCCACTTT.

The chain is built from TRBV2 and TRBJ2-5, with a tentative D call TRBD2 (6 bases). The V gene lost 4 bases and the J gene lost 4 bases, with 13 bases spanning the gap. Germline loops: CDR1 SNHLY, CDR2 FYNNEI. The CDR3 consists of 14 residues. The CDR3 loop reads CASSALGRTETQYF. The DNA of the CDR3 is TGTGCCAGCAGTGCTCTCGGGAGAACAGAGACCCAGTACTTC.

As concerns this clone: Other DNA sequences in the same sample also yield this CDR3. The chain links TRBV7-2 to TRBJ2-1, with no clear D. Per germline, CDR1 SGHTA and CDR2 FQGNSA. V gave up 8 bases and J gave up 2 bases, with 7 bases separating them. This CDR3 comprises 12 residues. CDR3 DNA: TGTGCCAGCGCGCTGACCTACAATGAGCAGTTCTTC. Translating gives CASALTYNEQFF.

V usage is TRBV30 and J usage is TRBJ1-4, with D unclear. Germline CDR1 and CDR2: GTSNPN and SVGIG (reference sequence). V was cut by 2 bases and J by 7 bases, with 20 bases left in between. The CDR3 totals 16 residues. This CDR3 is CAWSPSTWELSEKLFF. CDR3 bases: TGTGCCTGGAGTCCCTCGACGTGGGAACTCAGTGAAAAACTGTTTTTT.

V usage is TRBV30 and J usage is TRBJ2-2, with a weak D call TRBD2 (5 bases). The CDR3 runs 14 residues. CDR1 and CDR2 from the germline V gene are GTSNPN and SVGIG (reference sequence). V was shortened by 2 bases and J by 7 bases, with 14 bases between the two germline ends. This CDR3 reads CAWSNYRGGGELFF. CDR3 nucleotides: TGTGCCTGGAGTAATTACAGAGGAGGCGGGGAGCTGTTTTTT.

The table lists this clone with a count of one. This chain connects TRBV30 to TRBJ1-2; 7 bases map to TRBD1. The CDR3 contains 13 residues. J was trimmed by 7 bases and V by 6 bases; bases with no gene match: 11. Germline CDR1 GTSNPN, CDR2 SVGIG (reference sequence). CDR3 bases: TGTGCCTGCCTGACAGGGAAGAGCGGTGGCTACACCTTC. It codes for CACLTGKSGGYTF.

The rearrangement joins TRBV13 to TRBJ1-1; TRBD1 is a possible D gene (5 bases). The CDR3 is made up of 15 amino acids. The germline V gene encodes CDR1 PRHDT and CDR2 FYEKMQ (reference sequence). V was cut by 4 bases and J by 6 bases, with 18 bases left in between. CDR3 sequence: CASSSESQGWAEAFF. The CDR3 bases are TGTGCCAGCAGCTCCGAGTCGCAGGGTTGGGCTGAAGCTTTCTTT.

The chain carries TRBV19 and TRBJ1-5, with D tentatively TRBD1 (5 bases). This CDR3 has 13 amino acids. Between the trimmed V and J ends, which lost 3 bases and 6 bases, there was a span of 9 bases. Germline CDR1 LNHDA, CDR2 SQIVND (reference sequence). The CDR3, as DNA: TGTGCCAGTAGTATTGGGGGAGGTCAGCCCCAGCATTTT. This encodes CASSIGGGQPQHF.